These 5 T cell receptor beta chains share one sample of origin, sequenced in a study of T cells in women clearing cervical HPV infection. Assay: immunoSEQ multiplex PCR; the TCRdb copy retains only in-frame clones and omits some. The listing contains about 39,000 clones. The sample comprised blood buffy coat. Source of these receptors: a woman between 18 and 70 years old with a cervical HPV16 infection that either progressed to CIN3+ or cleared (not recorded which).

Note on this clone: The CDR3 is cut off 3 residues early in the read; its end comes from the germline J gene. V usage is TRBV14 and J usage is TRBJ1-4; 8 nucleotides align to TRBD1. The CDR3 loop spans 17 amino acids. Losses at the gene ends were 3 bases for V and 3 bases for J; bases not matched to a gene: 9. Germline CDR1 reads SGHDN; CDR2 reads FVKESK. The CDR3: CASSHRQGIGANEKLFF. CDR3 DNA, as far as it was read: TGTGCCAGCAGCCACCGACAGGGGATTGGGGCTAATGAAAAA.

About this clone: The read halts 3 residues ahead of the CDR3 end, with the missing end drawn from the germline J gene. V is TRBV5-1 and J is TRBJ2-6; TRBD1 agrees at 7 bases. Germline assignment: CDR1 SGHRS and CDR2 YFSETQ. V dropped 4 bases and J dropped 0; count of bases not matched to a gene: 13. The CDR3 is 19 residues long. The part of the CDR3 DNA that was read is TGCGCCAGCAGCAGGAAAAATAACAGGGGAAGCTCTGGGGCCAACGTC. It translates to CASSRKNNRGSSGANV. The CDR3 as a whole reads CASSRKNNRGSSGANVLTF.

On this clone: The read ends 3 residues early relative to the CDR3; the germline J gene fills the gap. This chain uses TRBV5-1 with TRBJ1-2; D gene unclear. Per germline, CDR1 SGHRS and CDR2 YFSETQ. V lost 0 bases to trimming and J lost 7 bases, with 10 bases between them. The CDR3 runs 13 residues. The CDR3 loop reads CASSLVPRGGYTF. The CDR3 bases that were read are TGCGCCAGCAGCTTGGTCCCCCGGGGTGGC.

CDR3 protein: CAWSVNRNTEAFF. Incomplete CDR3 DNA: TGTGCCTGGAGTGTAAATAGGAACACTGAA. The chain recombines TRBV30 with TRBJ1-1, with no clear D. The read halts 3 residues ahead of the CDR3 end, with the missing end drawn from the germline J gene. The CDR3 has 13 amino acids. Deletions cut 0 bases from V and 1 base from J, with 6 bases between. Germline-derived CDR1 and CDR2 are GTSNPN and SVGIG (reference sequence).

Concerning this clone itself: The CDR3 goes on 3 residues after the read ends, and that part is filled in from the germline J gene. The rearrangement joins TRBV19 to TRBJ1-4; TRBD1 matches at 7 bases. The V gene's germline CDR1 is LNHDA and CDR2 SQIVND (reference sequence). Unmatched junction bases numbered 6, after V lost 4 bases and J lost 1 base. The CDR3 totals 16 residues. CDR3: CASSRRQGRTNEKLFF. CDR3 DNA, as far as it was read: TGTGCCAGTAGTAGACGACAGGGCAGAACTAATGAAAAA.